This T cell receptor beta chain appears in the sequencing data of a study of read filtering for tumor transcriptome and immune sequencing. Study-wide context: The cohort had 17 to 20 men and 14 women aged roughly 47 to 80, mean around 63 years.

At the time of active disease, bone marrow was collected from every patient. Germline V gene lookup returns CDR1 MDHEN and CDR2 SYDVKM. The CDR3 contains 13 residues. The V end lost 6 bases, the J end lost 0 bases, and 8 bases lay between the germline ends. This library used around 0.4 ug RNA and molecular barcoded adaptors spanning alpha/delta and beta/gamma chains. TCRdb analysed the reads with MiXCR anew, one entry per CDR3 protein. The table has tens of thousands of distinct CDR3 sequences, around 14% seen once. Remarks on this clonotype: Its specificity is unknown.

Broader study findings: Dropping single-read clonotypes raised IR-seq and RNA-seq shared-clonotype correlation.

V is TRBV28 and J is TRBJ1-1, with D perhaps matching TRBD1 (5 bases). Input material: a population of CD138-negative cells sorted from bone marrow. The TCR comes from a donor at least 40 years old with multiple myeloma. Here the CDR3 reads CASRGRVNTEAFF. CDR3 DNA: TGTGCCAGCAGGGGACGGGTGAACACTGAAGCTTTCTTT.